This TCR beta chain was identified in a study of T cell changes during pregnancy in multiple sclerosis. TCRdb's table, derived via immunoSEQ multiplex PCR, lists solely in-frame clones and lacks some. The sample yields 25,000 to 35,000 clones, just over 90% seen once. The clonotype comes from a female donor in good health, enrolled as a control in a pregnancy study. Sequencing was performed on peripheral blood, taken in the first trimester of pregnancy.

CDR3 coding DNA: TGCGCCAGCAGGAGGGACAGGAGTTATAGCAATCAGCCCCAGCATTTT. Its translation: CASRRDRSYSNQPQHF. The J gene is TRBJ1-5, the V gene TRBV23-1, with 8 bases lining up with TRBD1. TRBV23-1 is designated an ORF whose function remains uncertain. V lost 6 bases and J lost 0; bases outside the gene matches: 7. The CDR3 spans 16 residues.